A selection of T cell receptor beta chains follows, all from one sample in a study of T-cell memory formation after mild COVID-19. TCRdb re-called the 5' RACE reads with MiXCR, one entry per CDR3 protein. The sample has approximately 500,000 distinct CDR3 sequences; more than 20% are singletons. The sequencing input was PBMCs or a T cell subset sorted from them (not recorded which). All receptors come from an adult woman who had mild COVID-19 (a few samples of this study predate the infection). Cell type and time point are not known. CDR3s include the opening cysteine and the closing phenylalanine or tryptophan. The order of the fields is J gene, V gene, clone size, D gene, CDR3 protein, CDR3 DNA. The D gene is left open where the match is weak. Some rows mark clone size as missing; the rest say once, few, many or name a class of expanded clone.

J: TRBJ2-1; V: TRBV5-1; size: NA; D: TRBD1; CDR3: CASSLGPGQGYNEQFF; DNA: TGCGCCAGCAGCTTGGGGCCGGGACAGGGGTACAATGAGCAGTTCTTC
J: TRBJ1-2; V: TRBV12-3/TRBV12-4; size: NA; D: NA; CDR3: CASRNSDRYGYTF; DNA: TGTGCCAGCAGAAACAGCGACCGCTATGGCTACACCTTC
J: TRBJ2-3; V: TRBV25-1; size: few; D: TRBD2; CDR3: CASSESRGDADTQYF; DNA: TGTGCCAGCAGTGAATCTCGGGGGGACGCAGATACGCAGTATTTT
J: TRBJ2-3; V: TRBV20-1; size: NA; D: TRBD2; CDR3: CSARGLANTDTQYF; DNA: TGCAGTGCTAGGGGACTAGCGAACACAGATACGCAGTATTTT
J: TRBJ2-7; V: TRBV5-4; size: NA; D: TRBD1; CDR3: CASSSNRDSWIRQYF; DNA: TGTGCCAGCAGCTCCAACCGGGACAGCTGGATCAGGCAGTACTTC
J: TRBJ2-7; V: TRBV4-3; size: few; D: NA; CDR3: CASSQESGVLTYEQYF; DNA: TGCGCCAGCAGCCAAGAAAGTGGGGTCCTGACCTACGAGCAGTACTTC
J: TRBJ2-5; V: TRBV7-3; size: NA; D: NA; CDR3: CASSLGPGTPFQETQYF; DNA: TGTGCCAGCAGCTTAGGCCCCGGGACACCTTTCCAAGAGACCCAGTACTTC
J: TRBJ2-3; V: TRBV19; size: NA; D: TRBD2; CDR3: CASSPSASGGTDTQYF; DNA: TGTGCCAGTAGTCCGAGTGCTAGCGGGGGCACAGATACGCAGTATTTT
J: TRBJ1-1; V: TRBV29-1; size: few; D: NA; CDR3: CSVLYSSGNTEAFF; DNA: TGCAGCGTTTTATATTCTTCAGGGAACACTGAAGCTTTCTTT
J: TRBJ1-6; V: TRBV20-1; size: NA; D: NA; CDR3: CSARRDGRYNSPLHF; DNA: TGCAGTGCTAGGAGGGACGGACGGTATAATTCACCCCTCCACTTT
J: TRBJ2-7; V: TRBV11-2; size: NA; D: TRBD2; CDR3: CASSSPGLAFYEQYF; DNA: TGTGCCAGCAGCTCCCCCGGACTAGCGTTCTACGAGCAGTACTTC
J: TRBJ2-5; V: TRBV12-3/TRBV12-4; size: NA; D: TRBD2; CDR3: CASILGRGETQYF; DNA: TGTGCCAGCATCCTCGGGAGGGGTGAGACCCAGTACTTC
J: TRBJ2-7; V: TRBV2; size: few; D: NA; CDR3: CASSAWTGDYEQYF; DNA: TGTGCCAGCAGTGCCTGGACGGGAGATTACGAGCAGTACTTC
J: TRBJ2-1; V: TRBV7-6; size: NA; D: NA; CDR3: CASSKRGSYNEQFF; DNA: TGTGCCAGCAGTAAAAGGGGCTCCTACAATGAGCAGTTCTTC
J: TRBJ1-1; V: TRBV5-1; size: medium-sized; D: NA; CDR3: CASSFWGTNTEAFF; DNA: TGCGCCAGCAGCTTTTGGGGGACTAACACTGAAGCTTTCTTT
J: TRBJ2-7; V: TRBV4-2; size: few; D: NA; CDR3: CASSQDSVTYEQYF; DNA: TGTGCCAGCAGCCAAGATAGCGTCACCTACGAGCAGTACTTC
J: TRBJ2-7; V: TRBV9; size: NA; D: NA; CDR3: CASSPSAFLGYEQYF; DNA: TGTGCCAGCAGCCCCTCAGCCTTCCTAGGCTACGAGCAGTACTTC
J: TRBJ2-7; V: TRBV15; size: NA; D: NA; CDR3: CATMGASGSYEQYF; DNA: TGTGCCACCATGGGGGCTAGCGGCTCCTACGAGCAGTACTTC
J: TRBJ2-7; V: TRBV7-6; size: NA; D: TRBD1; CDR3: CASSVSQGREQYF; DNA: TGTGCCAGCAGCGTATCACAGGGGCGCGAGCAGTACTTC
J: TRBJ2-2; V: TRBV5-1; size: NA; D: NA; CDR3: CASSLEEALNTGELFF; DNA: TGCGCCAGCAGCTTGGAGGAGGCCCTGAACACCGGGGAGCTGTTTTTT
J: TRBJ1-4; V: TRBV5-1; size: few; D: NA; CDR3: CASSLEESTTEKLFF; DNA: TGCGCCAGCAGCTTGGAGGAGAGTACAACTGAAAAACTGTTTTTT
J: TRBJ1-1; V: TRBV11-2; size: NA; D: NA; CDR3: CASSRPAGGMNTEAFF; DNA: TGTGCCAGCAGCCGCCCTGCAGGAGGGATGAACACTGAAGCTTTCTTT
J: TRBJ2-7; V: TRBV29-1; size: few; D: TRBD1; CDR3: CSVRGTGGSTYEQYF; DNA: TGCAGCGTCCGGGGGACAGGGGGCAGCACCTACGAGCAGTACTTC
J: TRBJ2-7; V: TRBV18; size: NA; D: TRBD2; CDR3: CASSPPLAGLAYEQYF; DNA: TGTGCCAGCTCACCACCGTTAGCGGGGCTTGCCTACGAGCAGTACTTC
J: TRBJ2-5; V: TRBV5-4; size: NA; D: NA; CDR3: CASSLSLILGETQYF; DNA: TGTGCCAGCAGCTTGTCGCTTATACTCGGTGAGACCCAGTACTTC
J: TRBJ2-3; V: TRBV6-6; size: few; D: NA; CDR3: CASSDVGRTDTQYF; DNA: TGTGCCAGCAGTGACGTGGGTCGCACAGATACGCAGTATTTT
J: TRBJ2-7; V: TRBV29-1; size: few; D: TRBD2; CDR3: CSVESGRDYEQYF; DNA: TGCAGCGTTGAAAGCGGGAGGGACTACGAGCAGTACTTC
J: TRBJ2-7; V: TRBV29-1; size: NA; D: NA; CDR3: CSVGSQYEQYF; DNA: TGCAGCGTTGGGAGTCAGTACGAGCAGTACTTC
J: TRBJ1-4; V: TRBV7-2; size: NA; D: NA; CDR3: CASSQGYKDEKLFF; DNA: TGTGCCAGCAGTCAAGGGTACAAAGATGAAAAACTGTTTTTT
J: TRBJ2-3; V: TRBV7-2; size: NA; D: NA; CDR3: CASSLGRGRTGSTDTQYF; DNA: TGTGCCAGCAGCTTAGGTCGGGGAAGGACGGGTAGCACAGATACGCAGTATTTT
J: TRBJ2-1; V: TRBV20-1; size: NA; D: TRBD2; CDR3: CIAGHNRGGLEQFF; DNA: TGCATTGCCGGACATAATCGGGGGGGCCTTGAGCAGTTCTTC
J: TRBJ2-2; V: TRBV15; size: NA; D: NA; CDR3: CATSRERESTGELFF; DNA: TGTGCCACCAGCAGAGAAAGGGAGTCCACCGGGGAGCTGTTTTTT
J: TRBJ2-1; V: TRBV6-4; size: few; D: TRBD2; CDR3: CASSEELAGYNEQFF; DNA: TGTGCCAGCAGTGAAGAACTAGCGGGGTACAATGAGCAGTTCTTC
J: TRBJ2-2; V: TRBV7-9; size: few; D: TRBD2; CDR3: CASRMQGGRNTGELFF; DNA: TGTGCCAGCAGGATGCAGGGAGGGAGGAACACCGGGGAGCTGTTTTTT
J: TRBJ2-6; V: TRBV28; size: few; D: NA; CDR3: CASSPPHTSGANVLTF; DNA: TGTGCCAGCAGCCCCCCCCACACGTCTGGGGCCAACGTCCTGACTTTC
J: TRBJ2-6; V: TRBV5-1; size: NA; D: NA; CDR3: CASKKTSGANVLTF; DNA: TGCGCCAGCAAGAAGACCTCTGGGGCCAACGTCCTGACTTTC
J: TRBJ1-2; V: TRBV4-1; size: NA; D: NA; CDR3: CASSQPEGGHGYTF; DNA: TGCGCCAGCAGCCAACCCGAGGGAGGGCATGGCTACACCTTC
J: TRBJ2-7; V: TRBV5-5; size: NA; D: TRBD2; CDR3: CASEVAGEGEQYF; DNA: TGTGCCAGCGAAGTAGCGGGCGAAGGGGAGCAGTACTTC
J: TRBJ1-4; V: TRBV5-1; size: NA; D: NA; CDR3: CASSLRPGSLTGEKLFF; DNA: TGCGCCAGCAGCTTGCGCCCGGGGAGCCTCACGGGTGAAAAACTGTTTTTT
J: TRBJ2-1; V: TRBV30; size: NA; D: NA; CDR3: CAWKVGEQFF; DNA: TGTGCCTGGAAGGTTGGTGAGCAGTTCTTC
J: TRBJ2-7; V: TRBV4-2; size: NA; D: NA; CDR3: CASSQELPQELGPGEQYF; DNA: TGTGCCAGCAGCCAAGAGTTACCGCAGGAGCTCGGACCGGGTGAGCAGTACTTC
J: TRBJ1-2; V: TRBV7-9; size: NA; D: NA; CDR3: CASSPSGGLGGYTF; DNA: TGTGCCAGCAGCCCGAGTGGGGGACTGGGCGGCTACACCTTC
J: TRBJ1-2; V: TRBV7-9; size: NA; D: NA; CDR3: CASSFPAPYGYTF; DNA: TGTGCCAGCAGCTTCCCAGCTCCCTATGGCTACACCTTC
J: TRBJ2-1; V: TRBV7-8; size: few; D: TRBD2; CDR3: CCSSGRTSNEQFF; DNA: TGTTGCAGCAGCGGAAGGACTAGCAATGAGCAGTTCTTC
J: TRBJ1-2; V: TRBV6-2/TRBV6-3; size: NA; D: NA; CDR3: CASRTQGYRDGYTF; DNA: TGTGCCAGCAGGACGCAGGGTTACCGCGACGGCTACACCTTC
J: TRBJ2-7; V: TRBV20-1; size: few; D: TRBD2; CDR3: CSARVGGLAYSYEQYF; DNA: TGCAGTGCTAGAGTTGGGGGACTAGCGTACTCCTACGAGCAGTACTTC
J: TRBJ2-1; V: TRBV3-1; size: NA; D: TRBD2; CDR3: CASSQETSGFVYNEQFF; DNA: TGTGCCAGCAGCCAGGAGACTAGCGGGTTCGTCTACAATGAGCAGTTCTTC